The 22 T cell receptor beta chains below all came from one sample that was sequenced in a study of cytomegalovirus exposure and HLA in healthy donors. Amplification used 60 Vbeta primers and 13 Jbeta primers. TCRdb's table, derived via immunoSEQ multiplex PCR, lists solely in-frame clones and lacks some. This repertoire shows 150,000 to 200,000 clones, roughly four fifths found once; its top ten account for about 3.8%. The sample consisted of PBMCs. These receptors were taken from a man aged 50-59 years in good health and CMV-seropositive.

The chain uses TRBV5-1 and TRBJ2-7, with D possibly matching TRBD1 (7 bases). The CDR3 has 15 amino acids. From germline, CDR1 is SGHRS and CDR2 YFSETQ. Between the trimmed V and J ends, which lost 2 bases and 0 bases, there was a span of 12 bases. CDR3 region: CASSLGGGSSYEQYF. Here the CDR3 DNA reads TGCGCCAGCAGCTTAGGAGGGGGCAGCTCCTACGAGCAGTACTTC.

The genes are TRBV28 and TRBJ1-4; the D is unclear. The germline CDR1 and CDR2 sequences are MDHEN and SYDVKM. The V gene lost 6 bases and the J gene lost 0 bases, with 8 bases spanning the gap. The CDR3 has 14 residues. CDR3 sequence: CASRDFATNEKLFF. The CDR3 DNA sequence: TGTGCCAGCAGGGACTTTGCAACTAATGAAAAACTGTTTTTT.

The chain is built from TRBV5-1 and TRBJ1-5; TRBD1 matches at 7 bases. The V and J ends lost 4 bases and 1 base, in that order; junction bases with no gene match: 5. Germline values: CDR1 SGHRS, CDR2 YFSETQ. CDR3 length: 15 amino acids. CDR3: CASSPTGVSNQPQHF. The CDR3 coding sequence is TGCGCCAGCAGCCCAACAGGGGTCAGCAATCAGCCCCAGCATTTT.

The V call is TRBV5-6, the J call TRBJ2-7; D is unresolved. The V end lost 4 bases, the J end lost 2 bases, and 7 bases lay between the germline ends. Germline V gene data show CDR1 as SGHDT and CDR2 as YYEEEE. This CDR3 contains 12 residues. DNA of the CDR3: TGTGCCAGCAGCCGAGCAACCTACGAGCAGTACTTC. Translating gives CASSRATYEQYF.

V gene TRBV5-4 combines with J gene TRBJ2-4, with D maybe TRBD2 (5 bases). The CDR3 is made up of 17 amino acids. V gave up 4 bases and J gave up 4 bases, with 21 bases separating them. Germline V lookup: CDR1 SGHNT, CDR2 YYREEE (reference sequence). The CDR3, as DNA: TGTGCCAGCAGCCTCTCTCCCACCCCGGGAACTAAAAACATTCAGTACTTC. Its protein product is CASSLSPTPGTKNIQYF. The full variable domain, in which reference TRBV5-4 and TRBJ2-4 provide the parts outside the CDR3, is ETGVTQSPTHLIKTRGQQVTLRCSSQSGHNTVSWYQQALGQGPQFIFQYYREEENGRGNFPPRFSGLQFPNYSSELNVNALELDDSALYLCASSLSPTPGTKNIQYFGAGTRLSVL.

V gene TRBV6-5 combines with J gene TRBJ1-5; the D gene is possibly TRBD1 (5 bases). Per germline, CDR1 MNHEY and CDR2 SVGAGI. This CDR3 has 14 residues. The V gene lost 5 bases and the J gene lost 2 bases, with 10 bases spanning the gap. This chain's CDR3 is CASSPGNRNQPQHF. CDR3 DNA sequence: TGTGCCAGCAGTCCAGGGAATCGCAATCAGCCCCAGCATTTT.

The chain couples TRBV2 to TRBJ2-7; TRBD1 might be the D (5 bases). Germline-derived CDR1 and CDR2 are SNHLY and FYNNEI. CDR3 length: 16 amino acids. Trimming took 6 bases from V and 5 from J, leaving 23 bases between them. The CDR3 protein is CASSVLRQGLTDEQYF. The CDR3 DNA reads as TGTGCCAGCAGCGTCCTCAGGCAGGGTTTAACGGACGAGCAGTACTTC. Variable domain in full (rest from reference TRBV2 and TRBJ2-7): EPEVTQTPSHQVTQMGQEVILRCVPISNHLYFYWYRQILGQKVEFLVSFYNNEISEKSEIFDDQFSVERPDGSNFTLKIRSTKLEDSAMYFCASSVLRQGLTDEQYFGPGTRLTVT.

The chain combines TRBV21-1 with TRBJ2-3; the listed D gene, TRBD2, was not tested against the DNA. TRBV21-1 is described as a pseudogene. The CDR3 has 20 amino acids. The CDR3 DNA reads TGTGCCAGCAGCAAACGGTGGGGGCGGGAGGGCGTCCGGGGCACAGATACGCAGTATTTT. This gives the protein CASSKRWGREGVRGTDTQYF.

The V and J genes are TRBV6-5 and TRBJ1-1, with D possibly TRBD1 on 6 matching bases. The V gene lost 3 bases and the J gene lost 2 bases, with 13 bases spanning the gap. The CDR3 has 15 amino acids. Germline assignment: CDR1 MNHEY and CDR2 SVGAGI. The chain's CDR3 is CASSYMGRGNTEAFF. CDR3 bases: TGTGCCAGCAGTTATATGGGCAGGGGAAACACTGAAGCTTTCTTT.

CDR3 DNA sequence: TGTGCCAGCAGCCCGGGACAGGGGAGCAATGAGCAGTTCTTC. Protein: CASSPGQGSNEQFF. The V call is TRBV7-9, the J call TRBJ2-1; 10 nucleotides line up with TRBD1. The V gene's germline CDR1 is SEHNR and CDR2 FQNEAQ (reference sequence). The CDR3 is 14 residues long. The trim removed 5 bases at V and 6 bases at J, leaving 4 bases unmatched. The whole variable domain, remainder taken from reference TRBV7-9 and TRBJ2-1, is DTGVSQNPRHKITKRGQNVTFRCDPISEHNRLYWYRQTLGQGPEFLTYFQNEAQLEKSRLLSDRFSAERPKGSFSTLEIQRTEQGDSAMYLCASSPGQGSNEQFFGPGTRLTVL.

The chain couples TRBV6-1 to TRBJ2-5; TRBD1 agrees at 9 bases. CDR3 size: 15 residues. From germline, CDR1 is MNHNS and CDR2 SASEGT. V dropped 3 bases and J dropped 2; count of bases not matched to a gene: 4. The CDR3 nucleotides are TGTGCCAGCAGTGAGGGACAGGGAGGACAAGAGACCCAGTACTTC. It codes for CASSEGQGGQETQYF.

CDR3 amino acids: CASSPAETGAKNIQYF. The CDR3 DNA reads as TGTGCCAGCTCACCGGCCGAGACAGGGGCCAAAAACATTCAGTACTTC. The rearrangement joins TRBV18 to TRBJ2-4, with 7 positions matching TRBD1. Germline V gene lookup returns CDR1 KGHSH and CDR2 LQKENI. Losses at the gene ends were 3 bases for V and 1 base for J; bases not matched to a gene: 6. This CDR3 region has 16 residues.

This rearrangement joins TRBV9 to TRBJ2-2; possibly TRBD2 for D (5 bases). Germline V lookup: CDR1 SGDLS, CDR2 YYNGEE. The V end lost 2 bases, the J end lost 4 bases, and 9 bases lay between the germline ends. This CDR3 contains 14 residues. The CDR3 coding sequence is TGTGCCAGCAGCGTTTCGAGCGGCACCGGGGAGCTGTTTTTT. Its protein is CASSVSSGTGELFF. The variable domain in full, completed from reference TRBV9 and TRBJ2-2, reads DSGVTQTPKHLITATGQRVTLRCSPRSGDLSVYWYQQSLDQGLQFLIQYYNGEERAKGNILERFSAQQFPDLHSELNLSSLELGDSALYFCASSVSSGTGELFFGEGSRLTVL.

The J gene is TRBJ2-1, the V gene TRBV27, with TRBD2 identical over 11 bases. The ends lost 5 bases at V and 13 bases at J; junction bases unmatched: 13. The CDR3 runs 15 residues. Germline V CDR1 and CDR2: MNHEY, SMNVEV (reference sequence). CDR3 amino acids: CASSQGLADVSGQFF. Here the CDR3 DNA reads TGTGCCAGCAGTCAGGGACTAGCGGATGTATCAGGCCAGTTCTTC.

Written as DNA, the CDR3 is TGTGCCAGCAGCAACCGGGACAGGCGCTTAATGAACACTGAAGCTTTCTTT. Amino acids: CASSNRDRRLMNTEAFF. This sequence joins TRBV5-8 and TRBJ1-1, with TRBD1 identical over 8 bases. Germline CDR1 is SGHTS and CDR2 is YDEGEE. After removal of 4 bases from V and 0 bases from J, the junction contained 11 bases not matched to a gene. The CDR3 consists of 17 residues.

The genes are TRBV28 and TRBJ1-4, with D uncertain. CDR1 is MDHEN and CDR2 is SYDVKM in the germline V gene. Trimming removed 6 bases from V and 0 bases from J, with 11 bases in between. This CDR3 spans 15 amino acids. The CDR3 protein is CASRPTAATNEKLFF. The CDR3 coding sequence is TGTGCCAGCAGACCCACAGCAGCAACTAATGAAAAACTGTTTTTT. The full variable domain, its missing parts supplied by reference TRBV28 and TRBJ1-4, is DVKVTQSSRYLVKRTGEKVFLECVQDMDHENMFWYRQDPGLGLRLIYFSYDVKMKEKGDIPEGYSVSREKKERFSLILESASTNQTSMYLCASRPTAATNEKLFFGSGTQLSVL.

J is TRBJ2-5 and V is TRBV5-1; D perhaps matches TRBD1 (6 bases). V was cut by 5 bases and J by 3 bases, with 8 bases left in between. CDR1 and CDR2 from the germline V gene are SGHRS and YFSETQ. CDR3 length: 12 residues. CDR3 DNA sequence: TGCGCCAGCAGAAAGGGGGAAGAGACCCAGTACTTC. This codes for CASRKGEETQYF.

The J gene is TRBJ2-7, the V gene TRBV13, with a weak D call TRBD1 (5 bases). V was pared by 5 bases and J by 0 bases, with 11 bases between. CDR3 length equals 14 residues. In germline, CDR1 is PRHDT, CDR2 FYEKMQ (reference sequence). CDR3 amino acids: CASSQGRPSYEQYF. The CDR3 DNA reads as TGTGCCAGCAGCCAGGGCCGCCCCTCCTACGAGCAGTACTTC.

The rearrangement links TRBV5-1 to TRBJ2-7; D remains ambiguous. Germline CDR1 reads SGHRS; CDR2 reads YFSETQ. V was trimmed by 0 bases and J by 3 bases, leaving 7 bases between them. The CDR3 contains 13 residues. CDR3 bases: TGCGCCAGCAGCTTGGGGCACAACTACGAGCAGTACTTC. Translated: CASSLGHNYEQYF.

This clone appeared a single time. The chain is built from TRBV4-1 and TRBJ1-1, with 8 bases lining up with TRBD1. The germline CDR1 and CDR2 sequences are MGHRA and YSYEKL. Losses at the gene ends were 3 bases for V and 1 base for J; bases not matched to a gene: 13. CDR3 length: 18 amino acids. The CDR3 loop is CASSQITGGWSTNTEAFF. The DNA of the CDR3 is TGCGCCAGCAGCCAGATTACAGGGGGTTGGTCCACGAACACTGAAGCTTTCTTT.

The chain has TRBV6-1 and TRBJ1-3; D perhaps matches TRBD1 (6 bases). The CDR3 is 14 residues long. V gave up 4 bases and J gave up 0 bases, with 7 bases separating them. Looked up from germline, CDR1 is MNHNS and CDR2 is SASEGT. The CDR3 loop is CASSAQGSGNTIYF. In nucleotides, the CDR3 is TGTGCCAGCAGTGCACAGGGCTCTGGAAACACCATATATTTT.

The rearrangement joins TRBV7-9 to TRBJ2-5, with 7 positions matching TRBD1. With 5 bases clipped from V and 5 bases from J, the junction kept 11 bases outside the gene matches. The germline V gene encodes CDR1 SEHNR and CDR2 FQNEAQ (reference sequence). This CDR3 region has 15 residues. The CDR3 protein is CASSQQTGSRETQYF. The CDR3 region has the DNA TGTGCCAGCAGCCAGCAGACAGGGTCTAGGGAGACCCAGTACTTC.